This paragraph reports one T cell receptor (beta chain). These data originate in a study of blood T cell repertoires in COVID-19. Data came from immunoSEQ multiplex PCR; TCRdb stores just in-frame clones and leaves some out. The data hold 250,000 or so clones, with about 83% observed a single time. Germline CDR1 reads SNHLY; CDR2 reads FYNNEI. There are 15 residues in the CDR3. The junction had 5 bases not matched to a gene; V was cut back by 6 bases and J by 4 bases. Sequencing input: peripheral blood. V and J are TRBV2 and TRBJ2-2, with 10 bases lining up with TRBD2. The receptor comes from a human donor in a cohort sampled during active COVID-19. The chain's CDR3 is CASRRVAGGTGELFF. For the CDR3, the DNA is TGTGCCAGCAGAAGAGTAGCGGGAGGCACCGGGGAGCTGTTTTTT.